This record covers a single T cell receptor (beta chain). No antigen is known for it. The data derive from a study of shared clonotypes between healthy human individuals. Overall study: Each donor contributed plates that comprised three CD4 naive, three CD4 memory, two CD8 naive and one CD8 memory. Overall study results and limits: The low donor count limited represented genetic and exposure-history diversity. Generation probabilities of non-shared clonotypes were lower (relative to those shared by all four donors).

V lost 3 bases and J 1 base, leaving 10 bases between the germline ends. CDR3 length: 14 residues. Looked up from germline, CDR1 is MNHNS and CDR2 is SASEGT. Here immunoSEQ multiplex PCR was the method, and the copy in TCRdb shows in-frame clones only, minus some. The profile covers 1.5 million to 2.5 million clones, with just under 95% appearing a single time and 1.2% taken by the ten largest. Naive CD8 cells lacked CD45RO, underwent positive selection for CCR7 and left out terminally differentiated effector memory CD45RA+ cells. This sequence originates from a man between 18 and 29 years old in good health. This chain uses TRBV6-1 with TRBJ2-7, with D unclear. Sequencing was carried out using naive CD8+ T cells sorted from blood. The CDR3 bases are TGTGCCAGCAGTGACATGGGCCCTTCCTACGAGCAGTACTTC. Protein: CASSDMGPSYEQYF.